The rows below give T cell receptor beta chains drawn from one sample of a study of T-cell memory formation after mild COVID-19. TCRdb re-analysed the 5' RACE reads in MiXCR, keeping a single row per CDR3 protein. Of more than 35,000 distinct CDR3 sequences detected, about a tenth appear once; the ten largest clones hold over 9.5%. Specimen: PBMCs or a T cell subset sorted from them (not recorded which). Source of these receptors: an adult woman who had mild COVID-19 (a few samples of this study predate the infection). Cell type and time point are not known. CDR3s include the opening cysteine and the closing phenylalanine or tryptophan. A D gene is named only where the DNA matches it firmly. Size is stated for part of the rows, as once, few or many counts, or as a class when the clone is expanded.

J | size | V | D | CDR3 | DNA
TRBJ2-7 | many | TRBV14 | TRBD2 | CASSQMTSGYEQYF | TGTGCCAGCAGCCAGATGACTAGCGGCTACGAGCAGTACTTC
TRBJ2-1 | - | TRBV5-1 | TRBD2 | CASSLGGGSYNEQFF | TGCGCCAGCAGCTTGGGCGGGGGGTCCTACAATGAGCAGTTCTTC
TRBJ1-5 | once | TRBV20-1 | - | CSARDGSPEVGVNQPQHF | TGCAGTGCTAGAGACGGCTCACCAGAAGTGGGAGTAAATCAGCCCCAGCATTTT
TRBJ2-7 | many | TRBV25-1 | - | CASRQGFREQYF | TGTGCCAGCAGACAGGGATTCCGCGAGCAGTACTTC
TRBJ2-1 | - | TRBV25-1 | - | CASSDVGNNEQFF | TGTGCCAGCAGTGACGTAGGGAACAATGAGCAGTTCTTC
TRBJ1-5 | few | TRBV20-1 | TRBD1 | CSARLATGRGIEQPQHF | TGCAGTGCTAGATTAGCGACAGGGCGAGGCATTGAACAGCCCCAGCATTTT
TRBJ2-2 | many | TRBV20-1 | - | CSAIHTNTGELFF | TGCAGTGCTATCCATACGAACACCGGGGAGCTGTTTTTT
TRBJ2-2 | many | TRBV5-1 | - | CASTSGGSELFF | TGCGCCAGCACCTCGGGTGGCTCGGAGCTGTTTTTT
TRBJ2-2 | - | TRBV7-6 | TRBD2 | CASSLRTSGGAANTGELFF | TGTGCCAGCAGCTTAAGGACTAGCGGGGGGGCGGCGAACACCGGGGAGCTGTTTTTT
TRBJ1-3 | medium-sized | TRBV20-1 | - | CSARGGTGNTIYF | TGCAGTGCTAGAGGAGGGACTGGAAACACCATATATTTT
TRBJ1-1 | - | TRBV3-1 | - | CASSHGTQNTEAFF | TGTGCCAGCAGCCACGGGACACAGAACACTGAAGCTTTCTTT
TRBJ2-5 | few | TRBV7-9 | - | CASSPQAGETQYF | TGTGCCAGCAGCCCCCAGGCCGGGGAGACCCAGTACTTC
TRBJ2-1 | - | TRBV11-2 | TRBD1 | CASSLEGDRGYNEQFF | TGTGCCAGCAGCTTAGAGGGGGACAGGGGTTACAATGAGCAGTTCTTC
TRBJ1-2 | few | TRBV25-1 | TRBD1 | CASSANQGAGGYTF | TGTGCCAGCAGTGCAAACCAGGGGGCGGGCGGCTACACCTTC
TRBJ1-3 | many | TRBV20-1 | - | CSAGTTFSGNTIYF | TGCAGTGCCGGGACTACCTTCTCTGGAAACACCATATATTTT
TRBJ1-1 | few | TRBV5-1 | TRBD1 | CASRGQGSEAFF | TGCGCCAGCCGAGGACAGGGCTCTGAAGCTTTCTTT
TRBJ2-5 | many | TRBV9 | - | CASRGDEETQYF | TGTGCCAGCAGGGGCGATGAAGAGACCCAGTACTTC
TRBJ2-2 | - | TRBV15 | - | CATSRTSTGELFF | TGTGCCACCAGCAGGACTAGCACCGGGGAGCTGTTTTTT
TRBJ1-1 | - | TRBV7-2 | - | CASSLAPRVRPEAFF | TGTGCCAGCAGCTTAGCTCCCAGGGTACGACCTGAAGCTTTCTTT
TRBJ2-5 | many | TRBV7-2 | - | CASSLRQDQETQYF | TGTGCCAGCAGCTTAAGACAGGACCAAGAGACCCAGTACTTC
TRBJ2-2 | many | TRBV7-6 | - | CASSWEGHNTGELFF | TGTGCCAGCAGCTGGGAGGGACACAACACCGGGGAGCTGTTTTTT
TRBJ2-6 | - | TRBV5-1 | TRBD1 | CASSSFPPGTGNSVGANVLTF | TGCGCCAGCAGCTCGTTTCCCCCCGGGACAGGGAATTCTGTTGGGGCCAACGTCCTGACTTTC
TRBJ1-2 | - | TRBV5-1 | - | CASSLGGERSYTF | TGCGCCAGCAGCTTGGGCGGGGAAAGAAGCTACACCTTC
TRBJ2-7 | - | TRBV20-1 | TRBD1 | CSASPGQGLGYEQYF | TGCAGTGCTAGCCCTGGACAGGGCCTCGGCTACGAGCAGTACTTC
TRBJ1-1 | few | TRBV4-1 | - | CASSRGPARTGGTEAFF | TGCGCCAGCAGCCGCGGACCTGCGAGGACCGGGGGCACTGAAGCTTTCTTT
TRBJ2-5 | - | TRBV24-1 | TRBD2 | CATSDFGLAGETQYF | TGTGCCACCAGTGATTTCGGACTAGCGGGTGAGACCCAGTACTTC
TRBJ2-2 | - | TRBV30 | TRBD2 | CAWSVLGRGDTGELYF | TGTGCCTGGAGTGTACTAGGGAGGGGCGACACCGGGGAGCTGTATTTT
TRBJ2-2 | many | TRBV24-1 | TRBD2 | CATSDSGLANTGELFF | TGTGCCACCAGTGACTCGGGACTAGCGAACACCGGGGAGCTGTTTTTT